The present TCR beta chain was sequenced within a study of CD8 T cells in Susac syndrome. General observations from the study: That the number of individuals in its TCR sequencing and HLA analysis was relatively small was acknowledged by the study.

The sequenced target, TCR beta, came from blood CD8+ and CD4+ T cells. It was negative isolation that provided the CD8+ and CD4+ T cells, whereas TEMRA cells were enriched by FACS. This clonotype was detected only once. What it recognizes is unknown. An amount of RNA that ranged from roughly 0.45 to 1 ug was reverse transcribed with random hexamers. Amplification of TCR beta CDR3 by immunoSEQ multiplex PCR spanned 54 Vbeta and 13 Jbeta. TCRdb fed the immunoSEQ multiplex PCR reads into MiXCR, producing one record per CDR3 protein. The table lists 110,000 to 150,000 distinct CDR3 sequences, around 94% of them singletons. V was cut by 7 bases and J by 3 bases, with 13 bases left in between. Germline V gene lookup returns CDR1 SQVTM and CDR2 ANQGSEA. There are 13 residues in the CDR3.

The genes are TRBV29-1 and TRBJ2-4; D might be TRBD1 (7 bases). Sequenced sample: CD8+ T cells from PBMCs. The sequence derives from a human donor in good health. The CDR3 protein is CSAYRGGKNIQYF. The CDR3 DNA is TGCAGCGCATACAGGGGAGGCAAAAACATTCAGTACTTC.